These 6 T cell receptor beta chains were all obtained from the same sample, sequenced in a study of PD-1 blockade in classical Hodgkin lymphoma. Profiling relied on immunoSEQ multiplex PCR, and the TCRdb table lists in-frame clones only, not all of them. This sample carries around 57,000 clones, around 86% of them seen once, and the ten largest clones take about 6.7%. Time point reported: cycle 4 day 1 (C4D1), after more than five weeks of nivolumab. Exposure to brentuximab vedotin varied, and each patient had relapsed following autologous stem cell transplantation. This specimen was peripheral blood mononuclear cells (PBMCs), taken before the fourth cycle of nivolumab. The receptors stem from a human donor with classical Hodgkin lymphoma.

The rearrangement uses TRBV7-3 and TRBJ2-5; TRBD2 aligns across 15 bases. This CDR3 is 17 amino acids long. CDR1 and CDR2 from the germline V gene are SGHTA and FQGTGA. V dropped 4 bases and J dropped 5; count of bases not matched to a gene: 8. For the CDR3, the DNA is TGTGCCAGCAGCTCTGGACTAGCGGGGGGGCCTTCGGAGACCCAGTACTTC. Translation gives CASSSGLAGGPSETQYF.

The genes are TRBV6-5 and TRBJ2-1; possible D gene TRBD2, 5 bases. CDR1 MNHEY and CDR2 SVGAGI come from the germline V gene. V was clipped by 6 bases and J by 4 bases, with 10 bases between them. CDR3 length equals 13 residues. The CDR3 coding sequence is TGTGCCAGCAGGGCGGGTACTTACAATGAGCAGTTCTTC. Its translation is CASRAGTYNEQFF.

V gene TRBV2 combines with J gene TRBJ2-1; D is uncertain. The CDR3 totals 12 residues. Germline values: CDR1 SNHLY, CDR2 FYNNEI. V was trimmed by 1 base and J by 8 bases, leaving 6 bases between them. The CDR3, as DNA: TGTGCCAGCAGTGAAGTAATGGATGAGCAGTTCTTC. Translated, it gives CASSEVMDEQFF.

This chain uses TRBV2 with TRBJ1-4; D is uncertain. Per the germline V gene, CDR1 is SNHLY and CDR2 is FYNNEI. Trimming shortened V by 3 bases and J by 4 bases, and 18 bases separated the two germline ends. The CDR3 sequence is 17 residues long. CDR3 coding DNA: TGTGCCAGCAGTGAGCCGACGGGCGGATCAGTTAATGAAAAACTGTTTTTT. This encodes CASSEPTGGSVNEKLFF.

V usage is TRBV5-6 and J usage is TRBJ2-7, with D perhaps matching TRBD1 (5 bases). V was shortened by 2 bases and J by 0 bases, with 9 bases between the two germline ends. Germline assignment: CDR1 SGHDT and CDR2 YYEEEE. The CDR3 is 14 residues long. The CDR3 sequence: CASSFQDISYEQYF. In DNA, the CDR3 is TGTGCCAGCAGCTTCCAGGACATCTCCTACGAGCAGTACTTC.

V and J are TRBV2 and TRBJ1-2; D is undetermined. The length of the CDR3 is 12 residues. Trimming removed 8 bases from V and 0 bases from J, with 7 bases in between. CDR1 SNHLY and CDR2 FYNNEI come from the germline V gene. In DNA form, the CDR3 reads TGTGCCAGCCGAGGGACTAACTATGGCTACACCTTC. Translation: CASRGTNYGYTF. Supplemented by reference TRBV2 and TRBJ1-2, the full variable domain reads EPEVTQTPSHQVTQMGQEVILRCVPISNHLYFYWYRQILGQKVEFLVSFYNNEISEKSEIFDDQFSVERPDGSNFTLKIRSTKLEDSAMYFCASRGTNYGYTFGSGTRLTVV.